A selection of T cell receptor beta chains follows, all from one sample in a study of T cell responses to AZD1222 COVID-19 vaccine. The assay was immunoSEQ multiplex PCR, and TCRdb's table has in-frame clones only and misses some. The sample includes about 120,000 clones, 90% to 95% of them seen just once. The source material was peripheral blood, sampled 28 days after the second AZD1222 dose. These receptors all come from an adult who received the AZD1222 COVID-19 vaccine. Each CDR3 is given without its conserved first and last residue.

V gene | CDR3 protein
TRBV25-1 | ASSEGGSYYGYT
TRBV6-5 | ASSYSRRDTEAF
TRBV19 | ASSTRIAGGTDTQY
TRBV7-2 | ASSLSPGNWANTIY
TRBV6-5 | ASKFAGTDQPQH
TRBV30 | AWSVTGWRNTIY
TRBV7-8 | ASSINVADYYNEQF
TRBV6-1 | ASSESSANYGYT
TRBV6-2/TRBV6-3 | ASGRNEQF
TRBV10-1 | ASSESPSGGTDTQY
TRBV6-1 | ASSEAGSPLH